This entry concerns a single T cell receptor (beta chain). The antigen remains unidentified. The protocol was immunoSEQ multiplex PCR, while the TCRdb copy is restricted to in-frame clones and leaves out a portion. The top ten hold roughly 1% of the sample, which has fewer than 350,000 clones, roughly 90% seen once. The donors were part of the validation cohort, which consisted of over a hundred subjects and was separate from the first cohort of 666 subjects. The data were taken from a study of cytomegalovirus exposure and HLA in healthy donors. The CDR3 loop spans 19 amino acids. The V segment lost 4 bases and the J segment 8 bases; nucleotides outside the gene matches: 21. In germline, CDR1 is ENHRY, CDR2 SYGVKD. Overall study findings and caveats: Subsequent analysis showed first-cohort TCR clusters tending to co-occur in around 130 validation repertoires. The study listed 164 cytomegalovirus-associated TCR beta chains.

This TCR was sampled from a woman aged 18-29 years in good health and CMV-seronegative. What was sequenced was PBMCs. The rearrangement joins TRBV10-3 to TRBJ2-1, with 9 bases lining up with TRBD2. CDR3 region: CAISAGGLAGKNPIYEQFF. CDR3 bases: TGTGCCATCAGTGCCGGCGGGCTAGCGGGAAAAAATCCCATTTATGAGCAGTTCTTC.